The next 16 T cell receptor beta chains were all read from a single sample in a study of control samples from healthy donors and cancer patients. Generated by immunoSEQ multiplex PCR, the TCRdb table keeps only in-frame clones and is missing some. The table has about 98,000 clones, 92% seen once; the top ten hold about 2.5%. The sequenced sample was blood. The source is a woman younger than 30 in good health.

This clone was found once. CDR3 nucleotide sequence: TGTGCCAGCAGCCAAAGTCGTAACTATGGCTACACCTTC. Its protein is CASSQSRNYGYTF. The rearrangement links TRBV5-6 to TRBJ1-2; D uncertain. Germline-derived CDR1 and CDR2 are SGHDT and YYEEEE. This CDR3 comprises 13 residues. V lost 4 bases and J lost 1, with 8 bases in between.

As for this clone: The same CDR3 arises from other DNA sequences in this sample as well. The gene calls are TRBV9 and TRBJ2-5, with 7 bases that match TRBD1. The junction had 1 base not matched to a gene; V was cut back by 3 bases and J by 2 bases. The CDR3 sequence is 13 residues long. The germline CDR1 and CDR2 sequences are SGDLS and YYNGEE. The CDR3 protein is CASSEQGQETQYF. CDR3 sequence (DNA): TGTGCCAGCAGCGAACAGGGGCAAGAGACCCAGTACTTC.

The rearrangement links TRBV12-3 or TRBV12-4 to TRBJ1-1; D is undetermined. Trimming removed 5 bases at V and 0 bases at J, with 7 bases between. This CDR3 region has 13 residues. The CDR3 DNA reads as TGTGCCAGCAGTCCTACACTGAACACTGAAGCTTTCTTT. As protein: CASSPTLNTEAFF.

The J gene is TRBJ1-6, the V gene TRBV27; D is unresolved. Germline loops: CDR1 MNHEY, CDR2 SMNVEV (reference sequence). Trimming pared 5 bases from V and 8 bases from J, leaving 7 bases between. This CDR3 has 12 residues. The CDR3 is CASSPLDSPLHF. For the CDR3, the DNA is TGTGCCAGCAGTCCCTTAGATTCACCCCTCCACTTT.

The V gene is TRBV5-1, the J gene TRBJ2-1; D unresolved. V lost 4 bases and J 0 bases, leaving 11 bases between the germline ends. Germline CDR1 reads SGHRS; CDR2 reads YFSETQ. There are 15 residues in the CDR3. CDR3 nucleotide sequence: TGCGCCAGCAGCGGTATAACCAGCTCCTACAATGAGCAGTTCTTC. The encoded protein is CASSGITSSYNEQFF.

This sequence joins TRBV6-5 and TRBJ1-1, with TRBD1 identical over 10 bases. Germline CDR1 reads MNHEY; CDR2 reads SVGAGI. Trimming cost V 0 bases and J 5 bases; bases outside gene matches: 6. This CDR3 contains 16 residues. CDR3 sequence: CASSYSPGQGRTEAFF. The CDR3 DNA reads as TGTGCCAGCAGTTACTCCCCGGGACAGGGGCGGACTGAAGCTTTCTTT.

This chain links TRBV11-2 with TRBJ1-4; D call uncertain. The CDR3 sequence is 14 residues long. V was shortened by 5 bases and J by 8 bases, with 15 bases between the two germline ends. Germline CDR1 reads SGHAT; CDR2 reads FQNNGV. The CDR3 DNA sequence: TGTGCCAGCAGCCTCGCCCCTCCGCGGGAAAAACTGTTTTTT. As protein: CASSLAPPREKLFF.

The rearrangement joins TRBV25-1 to TRBJ2-7; tentatively, D is TRBD2 (6 bases). The germline V gene has CDR1 MGHDK and CDR2 SYGVNS. The V gene lost 4 bases and the J gene lost 2 bases, with 9 bases spanning the gap. The CDR3 consists of 13 residues. DNA of the CDR3: TGTGCCAGCAGTGCCGGGGGAACCTACGAGCAGTACTTC. It translates to CASSAGGTYEQYF.

The chain couples TRBV27 to TRBJ2-7; tentative D call: TRBD2 (7 bases). Germline lookup yields CDR1 MNHEY and CDR2 SMNVEV (reference sequence). V lost 6 bases, J lost 4 bases, and 16 bases lay in between. The CDR3 runs 14 residues. CDR3 amino acids: CASSWGAGEYEQYF. The CDR3 DNA reads TGTGCCAGCAGCTGGGGGGCGGGAGAATACGAGCAGTACTTC.

This clone occurred once. This rearrangement joins TRBV9 to TRBJ1-4, with a weak D call TRBD1 (5 bases). V gave up 2 bases and J gave up 11 bases, with 19 bases separating them. Germline lookup yields CDR1 SGDLS and CDR2 YYNGEE. The CDR3 has 15 residues. The CDR3, as DNA: TGTGCCAGCAGCGTGGGACCCGGGCAGCCTGGGAAACTGTTTTTT. Translating it yields CASSVGPGQPGKLFF.

The J gene is TRBJ1-1, the V gene TRBV10-2, with TRBD1 matching over 12 bases. Germline CDR1 is WSHSY and CDR2 is SAAADI. This CDR3 has 17 residues. V lost 7 bases and J lost 2; bases outside the gene matches: 11. In nucleotides, the CDR3 is TGCGCCAGCACCCCTTTGGGACAGGGGGCCTACAACACTGAAGCTTTCTTT. Translation: CASTPLGQGAYNTEAFF.

V and J are TRBV6-5 and TRBJ2-7, with D possibly being TRBD2 (6 bases). This CDR3 has 12 residues. Germline V gene data show CDR1 as MNHEY and CDR2 as SVGAGI. Deletions cut 5 bases from V and 6 bases from J, with 11 bases between. The CDR3 DNA sequence: TGTGCCAGCAGTCCTCAGGGAGGCGAGCAGTACTTC. Its translation: CASSPQGGEQYF.

This chain connects TRBV7-9 to TRBJ2-5; 16 bases are a match to TRBD2. The V gene end was trimmed by 5 bases and the J gene end by 2 bases; junction bases not matched to a gene: 5. This CDR3 is 17 amino acids long. Germline values: CDR1 SEHNR, CDR2 FQNEAQ (reference sequence). The CDR3 spells CASSDGTSGREQETQYF. The CDR3 coding sequence is TGTGCCAGCAGCGACGGGACTAGCGGGAGGGAACAAGAGACCCAGTACTTC.

V and J are TRBV7-8 and TRBJ2-7, with a weak D call TRBD2 (5 bases). The CDR3 runs 12 residues. Germline values: CDR1 SGHVS, CDR2 FQNEAQ. V was trimmed by 2 bases and J by 7 bases, leaving 9 bases between them. CDR3: CASSLMRVEQYF. CDR3 sequence (DNA): TGTGCCAGCAGCTTAATGAGGGTGGAGCAGTACTTC. Filled out from reference TRBV7-8 and TRBJ2-7, the complete variable domain reads GAGVSQSPRYKVAKRGQDVALRCDPISGHVSLFWYQQALGQGPEFLTYFQNEAQLDKSGLPSDRFFAERPEGSVSTLKIQRTQQEDSAVYLCASSLMRVEQYFGPGTRLTVT.

The rearrangement joins TRBV2 to TRBJ1-1, with D unresolved. The CDR3 spans 13 residues. Germline CDR1 SNHLY, CDR2 FYNNEI. Trimming removed 6 bases from V and 5 bases from J, with 13 bases in between. DNA of the CDR3: TGTGCCAGCAGGCCACGGGAGGTGACTGAAGCTTTCTTT. This translates into CASRPREVTEAFF.

This rearrangement joins TRBV7-2 to TRBJ2-5; 10 positions match TRBD2. Per the germline V gene, CDR1 is SGHTA and CDR2 is FQGNSA. CDR3 size: 15 residues. The trim removed 5 bases at V and 1 base at J, leaving 4 bases unmatched. The CDR3 coding sequence is TGTGCCAGCAGCGTAAGGACTAGCGGCCAAGAGACCCAGTACTTC. Its protein is CASSVRTSGQETQYF.